The rows below give T cell receptor beta chains drawn from one sample of a study of Graves' ophthalmopathy and Graves' hyperthyroidism. Via MiXCR, TCRdb re-called the multiplex PCR reads, giving one row per CDR3 protein. Found here are some 750,000 distinct CDR3 sequences, 40% of them singletons; the top ten hold 44%. The sequencing input was peripheral blood. These receptor sequences come from an adult man with Graves' ophthalmopathy. Both conserved end residues are part of each CDR3. Each record gives: J gene, V gene, CDR3 protein.

J gene: TRBJ1-6
V gene: TRBV15
CDR3 protein: CATSRALRSPLHF

J gene: TRBJ2-7
V gene: TRBV20-1
CDR3 protein: CSAPRLASEQYF

J gene: TRBJ1-1
V gene: TRBV20-1
CDR3 protein: CSARGSRGLNTEAFF

J gene: TRBJ2-7
V gene: TRBV9
CDR3 protein: CASSVEGKGLPSYEQYF

J gene: TRBJ2-7
V gene: TRBV2
CDR3 protein: CTSSEALSLGPYEQYF

J gene: TRBJ1-1
V gene: TRBV7-2
CDR3 protein: CASSLGEWAFF

J gene: TRBJ1-1
V gene: TRBV9
CDR3 protein: CASSQTDRSDTEAFF

J gene: TRBJ1-3
V gene: TRBV5-4
CDR3 protein: CASSLVGGTGNTIYF

J gene: TRBJ2-7
V gene: TRBV7-9
CDR3 protein: CASSFVGDITYEQYF

J gene: TRBJ1-6
V gene: TRBV2
CDR3 protein: CASSPEGTVNSPLHF

J gene: TRBJ2-7
V gene: TRBV7-6
CDR3 protein: CASSLGSGGRYEQYF

J gene: TRBJ2-5
V gene: TRBV7-9
CDR3 protein: CASSPSPRLETQYF

J gene: TRBJ1-6
V gene: TRBV9
CDR3 protein: CASSTQRGEPLHF

J gene: TRBJ2-6
V gene: TRBV12-3/TRBV12-4
CDR3 protein: CASRGTGTEISGANVLTF

J gene: TRBJ2-1
V gene: TRBV11-1
CDR3 protein: CASSSRAYNEQFF

J gene: TRBJ2-5
V gene: TRBV12-3/TRBV12-4
CDR3 protein: CASSLTGIEETQYF

J gene: TRBJ2-3
V gene: TRBV10-3
CDR3 protein: CAISTGTTSTDTQYF

J gene: TRBJ1-2
V gene: TRBV7-2
CDR3 protein: CASMPTLGNGYTF

J gene: TRBJ1-1
V gene: TRBV19
CDR3 protein: CASSPRGPMNTEAFF

J gene: TRBJ2-5
V gene: TRBV20-1
CDR3 protein: CSAPGGTGGWETQYF

J gene: TRBJ1-2
V gene: TRBV2
CDR3 protein: CASERVTGGYYGYTF

J gene: TRBJ2-7
V gene: TRBV7-9
CDR3 protein: CARDGTGPPYEQYF

J gene: TRBJ2-7
V gene: TRBV29-1
CDR3 protein: CSVEIPGGTDAYEQYF